The TCR beta chain under discussion was sequenced for a study of a mutant IDH1 vaccine in newly diagnosed glioma. Study overall: The treated population exhibited a male proportion of around 62%, a female proportion of 37.5%, and a mean age of roughly 39 years. Standard pretreatment was either radiotherapy, temozolomide, or, for most, radiochemotherapy with temozolomide.

The germline V and J ends were trimmed by 1 base and 0 bases, with 8 bases remaining between them. The germline V gene has CDR1 SGDLS and CDR2 YYNGEE. This CDR3 is 14 amino acids long. Remarks on this clone: Its antigen is unidentified.

Sequencing used immunoSEQ multiplex PCR; TCRdb keeps in-frame clones, though not all of them. This table has fewer than 45,000 clones, 65% to 85% appearing once. The time point here: week 11, during vaccination. Every vaccination contained 300 ug of the mutant IDH1 20-mer peptide and was paired with topical imiquimod. This specimen consisted of PBMCs, obtained from a glioma patient whose treatment included an IDH1 peptide vaccine. V is TRBV9 and J is TRBJ2-7; a possible D gene is TRBD2 (6 bases). This TCR came from a man in his forties with glioma. The CDR3 sequence is CASSVRLDSYEQYF. The CDR3, as DNA: TGTGCCAGCAGCGTAAGACTAGACTCCTACGAGCAGTACTTC. Together with reference TRBV9 and TRBJ2-7, the CDR3 gives the full variable domain: DSGVTQTPKHLITATGQRVTLRCSPRSGDLSVYWYQQSLDQGLQFLIQYYNGEERAKGNILERFSAQQFPDLHSELNLSSLELGDSALYFCASSVRLDSYEQYFGPGTRLTVT.